This TCR beta chain was observed in a study of control samples from healthy donors and cancer patients (dated by TCRdb to 2018 to 2020). CDR1 and CDR2 were assigned from the germline V gene as MNHNS and SASEGT. V is cut by 8 bases and J by 2 bases, and the space between the germline ends is 12 bases. The CDR3 runs 13 residues from the cysteine to the phenylalanine. The entry retains the CDR3 DNA only, 39 bases that are in frame from base 1. As concerns this clone: Its antigen has not been determined. It has no much larger one-base neighbor in the sample; base qualities were not kept.

Library preparation employed the immunoSEQ multiplex PCR assay. As stored in TCRdb, this immuneACCESS dataset retains in-frame rearrangements with V and J assigned. A fraction of the clones does not appear; measured against another copy, unresolved V genes explain less than half of the discrepancy, and the remainder lacks a known reason. Across this sample there are 2,600 or so clones, with over 95% seen only once. The ten largest clonotypes hold about 1.7% of the sample. This sequence uses TRBV6-1 and TRBJ1-1; no D gene is confidently identified. The sample taken for sequencing was PBMCs. The clonotype comes from a man between 65 and 85 years old with head and neck cancer. The bases are TGTGCCAGCTTCCGGGCGACCAACACTGAAGCTTTCTTT. It translates as CASFRATNTEAFF.